In this sample, the clone carrying this T cell receptor (beta chain) turned up once. Its antigen is currently unknown. This specimen belongs to a study of T cells in tumors after PD-1 blockade. Across the whole study: No patient had prior checkpoint blockade, systemic immunosuppression, or radiotherapy within 4 weeks. Study observations and caveats: About 41% of tumor TCR clonotypes were also found in blood.

The data were produced by immunoSEQ multiplex PCR, yet TCRdb's version contains in-frame clones alone and is incomplete. The data hold around 35,000 clones, with around 72% observed a single time. CDR1 is MDHEN, CDR2 SYDVKM, per germline. Between the trimmed V and J ends, which lost 5 bases and 2 bases, there was a span of 14 bases. There are 15 residues in the CDR3. The sequencing used PBMCs, collected after anti-PD-1 treatment. This sequence originates from a human donor with basal cell carcinoma. The chain combines TRBV28 with TRBJ2-3, with a tentative D call TRBD2 (5 bases). CDR3 DNA sequence: TGTGCCAGCAGTCCGCCTAGTGGACTCACAGATACGCAGTATTTT. Its translation: CASSPPSGLTDTQYF.